This T cell receptor beta chain emerged from a study of human T cells and chemical hapten exposure. Overall study context: Across samples, TCR yields varied, mostly owing to small differences in pooled library volumes. Study results and limitations: Expanded TCR counts at PT1 were positively correlated with the patch test score.

Trimming took 6 bases from V and 1 from J, leaving 17 bases between them. CDR3 length: 16 residues. The germline CDR1 and CDR2 sequences are MNHEY and SVGAGI. Notes on this clonotype: Its antigen is unidentified.

In the source study's methods: Sequenced samples showed a median of 95,638 TCRs each, with counts running from about 20,000 to 690,000. TCRdb redid the calling of the RACE reads with MiXCR, one entry per CDR3 protein. TCRdb, not the original authors, processed these V and J calls. The sample lists about 380,000 distinct CDR3 sequences, about 6% occurring once. Time point indicated: patch test 2, 6 weeks after DPC sensitization. Specified treatment: therapeutic diphenylcyclopropenone sensitization with weekly scalp DPC. Blood collection happened ahead of applying each patch test. Source: whole blood, taken in connection with sensitization to the hapten diphenylcyclopropenone (DPC). V and J are TRBV6-5 and TRBJ2-3; D possibly corresponds to TRBD1 (6 bases). This clonotype originated in a woman under 30 with alopecia areata. Some clones in this sample may be carry-over from other donors' samples. CDR3 nucleotides: TGTGCCAGCAGAGGTGTGGGGACAAGCCGCACAGATACGCAGTATTTT. Amino acid sequence: CASRGVGTSRTDTQYF.